This TCR beta chain was captured in a study of cytomegalovirus exposure and HLA in healthy donors. As for this clone: What it binds is unknown.

Whole-study results and caveats: The authors confirmed in vitro that a few CMV-associated chains were specific for CMV antigens. Analysis performed later found 16,951 TCR beta sequences associated with HLA alleles at 0.05 false discovery rate.

Unmatched junction bases numbered 5, after V lost 6 bases and J lost 7 bases. Germline CDR1 PRHDT, CDR2 FYEKMQ (reference sequence). CDR3 length: 14 residues. PCR used 60 Vbeta primers and 13 Jbeta primers. TCRdb's copy holds only in-frame clones and misses some; the assay was immunoSEQ multiplex PCR. The sample carries 120,000 to 150,000 clones, more than 60% recorded once. The TCR sequence derives from a woman in her forties or fifties in good health and CMV-seropositive. Sequenced: PBMCs. The J gene is TRBJ1-3, the V gene TRBV13; 11 nucleotides match TRBD1. CDR3 sequence: CASSWDRGGNTIYF. The CDR3 coding sequence is TGTGCCAGCAGTTGGGACAGGGGGGGCAACACCATATATTTT.